What follows describes a single T cell receptor (beta chain). Its cognate antigen is unknown. The data are from a study of T cell responses to AZD1222 COVID-19 vaccine. Study-wide context: Recipients boosted at about 4 weeks or about 12 weeks are pooled. Study-wide results and limits: Dominant CD4 TCR responses targeted spike regions 160-218 and 743-854. Females outnumbered males among donors, who were mostly white British; clonal diversity was possibly underestimated. Recipients of AZD1222 seropositive at baseline numbered only 6 or 7.

Produced via immunoSEQ multiplex PCR; TCRdb's table is partial and in-frame only. The sample includes more than 140,000 clones, around 88% of them seen just once. The sequence was collected from an adult in good health. The sample was peripheral blood, taken on day 0 of AZD1222 vaccination.

In DNA, the CDR3 is TGTGCCAGCAGCTCCCCGGGACAGGGATCTGAAAAACTGTTTTTT. The encoded protein is CASSSPGQGSEKLFF. This chain connects TRBV5-4 to TRBJ1-4, with 9 bases identical to TRBD1. Germline-derived CDR1 and CDR2 are SGHNT and YYREEE (reference sequence). CDR3 length: 15 amino acids. V gave up 3 bases and J gave up 7 bases; unmatched junction bases: 7.